This paragraph covers one T cell receptor beta chain sequence. Looked up from germline, CDR1 is MNHEY and CDR2 is SMNVEV (reference sequence). The CDR3 covers 12 residues. V was pared by 10 bases and J by 6 bases, with 15 bases between. The data derive from a study of blood T cell repertoires in COVID-19. Background on the study: Sample material is recorded as cDNA or gDNA derived from T cells, B-cell-depleted T cells, or PBMCs.

The data were produced by immunoSEQ multiplex PCR, yet TCRdb's version contains in-frame clones alone and is incomplete. This table has roughly 130,000 clones, about 79% appearing once. Sequencing input: peripheral blood. The V and J genes are TRBV27 and TRBJ1-2; D is undetermined. This receptor was obtained from a woman between 45 and 60 years old with acute or convalescent COVID-19. The CDR3 DNA reads as TGTGCCAACCCCTTGCGAGGGCATGGCTACACCTTC. Protein: CANPLRGHGYTF.